Detailed here is one TCR beta chain. Its antigen is unidentified. This entry is derived from a study of CD8+ T cells in alopecia areata. General study points: In lesional scalp, particularly from alopecia totalis/universalis, clonality was higher than in normal scalp. Sequencing of scalp samples also includes resident alphabeta T cells from normal skin.

Following extraction, RNA underwent reverse transcription to cDNA, which served as the sequencing template. The assay was immunoSEQ multiplex PCR, and TCRdb's table has in-frame clones only and misses some. The sample lists just over 150,000 clones, 45% to 55% seen once, with roughly 21% in the top ten. The sequence came from a human donor with alopecia areata. The source was CD8+ T cells sorted from blood, collected at week 0.

The CDR3 sequence: CASSLTGSDTDTQYF. CDR3 in DNA: TGTGCCAGCAGCTTAACGGGTTCAGACACAGATACGCAGTATTTT. This chain joins TRBV11-2 and TRBJ2-3; D is undetermined. Trimming cost V 2 bases and J 2 bases, with 11 bases left between them. The CDR3 sequence is 15 residues long. The germline V gene has CDR1 SGHAT and CDR2 FQNNGV.